The present T cell receptor (beta chain) was sequenced within a study of siplizumab effects on memory and regulatory T cells. The CDR3 consists of 16 residues. V lost 5 bases, J lost 7 bases, and 8 bases stayed unmatched. The germline CDR1 and CDR2 sequences are SGHVS and FNYEAQ. The table came from immunoSEQ multiplex PCR; TCRdb's copy has only in-frame clones and leaves some out. The table records more than 60,000 clones, 93% of them present only once. Input material: CD8+ T cells sorted from blood. The chain is built from TRBV7-6 and TRBJ2-1; 13 positions agree with TRBD2. This receptor was identified in a human donor in good health. The CDR3: CASSGTSGGAGNEQFF. The CDR3 region has the DNA TGTGCCAGCAGCGGTACTAGCGGGGGGGCCGGAAATGAGCAGTTCTTC.